The sequence of this T cell receptor beta chain was determined in a study of early T cells in non-severe SARS-CoV-2 infection (dated by TCRdb to about 2021). For context, the study as a whole: Because TCR sequencing relied on bulk RNA taken from unsorted whole blood, pairing of alpha and beta chains was not possible.

CDR3 length: 16 amino acids, cysteine to phenylalanine. Only the CDR3 DNA stays, 48 bases, in frame from base 1. The junction carries 16 bases between V and J, which are trimmed by 4 bases and 2 bases respectively. The germline V gene supplies CDR1 SGDLS and CDR2 YYNGEE. Set within a cohort of healthcare workers in London, UK, this nested case-control study involved weekly PCR testing of nasopharyngeal swabs along with blood sampling. Healthcare workers were recruited between 23 and 31 March 2020, during the week of the UK lockdown, and were followed weekly for up to roughly 15 weeks. This clonotype was observed at least ten times. No cognate antigen has been identified for it. No qualities accompany the bases; no much larger clone lies one base away. Library preparation employed 5' RACE. The sequencer listed for this sample is NextSeq 500. To correct for sequencing error and PCR bias, the TCR library protocol tagged individual cDNA molecules with unique molecular identifiers. Both TCR alpha and beta chains were sequenced, and tight co-correlation was observed between alpha and beta sequence abundances in each sample. The authors processed their data as follows. Decombinator V4 was used to annotate TCR sequences for V gene, J gene and CDR3. Expanded TCRs were defined as changing significantly between any two time points under a Poisson model with p below 0.0001. TCR abundances were normalised to the total number of TCRs sequenced per sample and expressed as counts per million. MAIT TCRs were defined by TRAV1-2 paired with TRAJ12, TRAJ20 or TRAJ33, and iNKT TCRs by TRAV10 paired with TRAJ18. VDJdb, accessed on 1 November 2021, was searched for TCRs annotated for CMV, EBV and SARS-CoV-2, and TCRs annotated for more than one antigen were excluded. TCRdb reprocessing: public reads trimmed at Q25 with fastp, clones called with MiXCR, in-frame beta chains kept. CDR3 protein duplicates are merged, each entry listing the most common genes and DNA. It is TCRdb's table, rather than the study itself, that gives the V and J calls and clone size. This sample gives over 35,000 distinct CDR3 sequences in total; around 6.1% of them show up just once. 20% to 25% of the sample comes from the top ten.

Results and caveats for the whole study, not just this receptor: Matching against VDJdb was skewed toward anti-spike CD8 responses, likely underestimated virus-specific expansions, and missed private and CD4 specificities.

Sequences were derived from whole blood, sampled at baseline. The source of this sequence is an adult who was a healthcare worker with PCR-confirmed SARS-CoV-2 infection or an uninfected control (not recorded which). The V and J genes are TRBV9 and TRBJ2-1; 7 matching bases give a weak D call of TRBD2. Here is the DNA: TGTGCCAGCAGCCCCCCCCGGGGGGACACCTACAATGAGCAGTTCTTC. Its translation reads: CASSPPRGDTYNEQFF.